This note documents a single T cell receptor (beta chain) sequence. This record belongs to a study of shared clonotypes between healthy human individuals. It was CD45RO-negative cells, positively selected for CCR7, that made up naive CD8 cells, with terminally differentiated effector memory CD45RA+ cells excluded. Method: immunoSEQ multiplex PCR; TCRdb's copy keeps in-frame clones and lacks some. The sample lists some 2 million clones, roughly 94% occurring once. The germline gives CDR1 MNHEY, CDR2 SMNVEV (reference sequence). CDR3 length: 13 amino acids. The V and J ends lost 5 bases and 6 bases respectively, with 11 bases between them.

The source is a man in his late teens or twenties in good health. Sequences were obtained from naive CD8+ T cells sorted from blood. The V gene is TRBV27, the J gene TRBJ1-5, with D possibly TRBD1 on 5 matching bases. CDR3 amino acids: CASSLDMLQPQHF. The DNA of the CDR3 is TGTGCCAGCAGTCTGGACATGCTTCAGCCCCAGCATTTT.